The sample holds many counts of the clone carrying this T cell receptor beta chain. What it binds is unknown. The entry originates in a study of T cells in Graves' hyperthyroidism and ophthalmopathy. Amplification yielded TCR beta CDR3 regions, with RNA transcripts as the source. The HTBI set primed first-round TCR CDR3 RT-PCR. One entry per CDR3 protein results from TCRdb running MiXCR on the multiplex PCR reads. This table holds around 400,000 distinct CDR3 sequences, less than 15% found once. The length of the CDR3 is 13 residues. The germline CDR1 and CDR2 sequences are GTSNPN and SVGIG (reference sequence). The V end was cut by 0 bases, the J end by 3 bases, with 9 bases between. Study-wide findings and caveats: Among thyroid clonotypes expanded above 0.001, most also appeared in blood.

The V call is TRBV30, the J call TRBJ2-7; D is perhaps TRBD1 (5 bases). Material for sequencing was blood. The clonotype comes from a woman younger than 30 with Graves' hyperthyroidism. The CDR3: CAWSVGEGYEQYF. The CDR3 DNA reads TGTGCCTGGAGTGTAGGGGAAGGCTACGAGCAGTACTTC.